This T cell receptor (beta chain) was sequenced for a study of control samples from healthy donors and cancer patients. Clones were read by immunoSEQ multiplex PCR, and TCRdb kept only the in-frame ones, dropping some. The sample includes about 170,000 clones, 93% of them seen just once. The CDR3 runs 17 residues. V gave up 3 bases and J gave up 0 bases; unmatched junction bases: 7. Germline V gene data show CDR1 as LNHDA and CDR2 as SQIVND (reference sequence). Sequenced input: blood. The V call is TRBV19, the J call TRBJ1-4, with 7 nucleotides matching TRBD1. The origin of this receptor is an older woman in good health. The CDR3 coding sequence is TGTGCCAGTAGTATTGGGACAGATATTGCAACTAATGAAAAACTGTTTTTT. It translates to CASSIGTDIATNEKLFF.